This T cell receptor beta chain was profiled in a study of vaccination effects on CD4 cells after COVID-19. Study-level results: Marked contraction was observed in infection-induced and vaccine-induced clones late after vaccination.

V shed 6 bases, J shed 7 bases, and the junction held 6 bases outside the gene matches. Germline values: CDR1 KGHSH, CDR2 LQKENI. The CDR3 extends over 14 amino acids. Before sequencing, viral peptide pools were used by the ViraFEST assay to expand antigen-specific CD4+ T cells. Culture proceeded for about 11 days, and CD4+ T cells were then isolated. Participants completed two doses of the BNT162b2 or mRNA-1273 vaccine. Researchers reported culturing over 1.5 million PBMC in each well, adding approximately 10 IU/ml IL-2 and about 10 ug/ml peptides. Points on this clone: Its specificity is unknown.

Generated by immunoSEQ multiplex PCR, the TCRdb table keeps only in-frame clones and is missing some. The data hold 27,000 or so clones, with 83% observed a single time. The V and J genes are TRBV18 and TRBJ2-2; TRBD1 matches at 9 bases. The receptor was derived from a human donor who received a COVID-19 vaccine. Some clones in this sample may be carry-over from other donors' samples. The sample here was CD4+ T cells from PBMCs cultured with HCoV-NL63 spike peptides, taken after COVID-19 vaccination. The CDR3 sequence: CASSRTGVGGELFF. CDR3 nucleotide sequence: TGTGCCAGCTCTCGGACAGGGGTCGGCGGGGAGCTGTTTTTT.